Below, one T cell receptor beta chain is given with its context. There are a few counts of this clone. The target of this receptor is not known. Within one base of it there is no much larger clone, and no base qualities were kept. The CDR3 starts with the cysteine, ends with the phenylalanine, and has 15 residues. Solely the CDR3 DNA is kept, with 45 bases framed from the first base. The V end loses 6 bases and the J end loses 5 bases, and a stretch of 16 bases separates them. The germline V gene (reference sequence) gives CDR1 as MNHNY and CDR2 as SVGAGI. This entry belongs to a study of control samples from healthy donors and cancer patients (dated by TCRdb to 2020 to 2022). To prepare the library, the immunoSEQ multiplex PCR assay was applied. Imported from immuneACCESS, the table was reduced by TCRdb to in-frame sequences with V and J called. These copies leave out some clones; in studies compared against another copy, an unresolved V gene accounts for under half, and the cause of the remainder is not known. Present in this sample are tens of thousands of clones, approximately 90% of which were seen just once. Of the sample, 5.7% is held by the ten largest clones.

The TCR originated in a woman aged 50 to 65 in good health. Sequencing used blood. The sequence links TRBV6-6 to TRBJ1-4; perhaps TRBD1 is the D gene, with 6 bases matching. The encoded CDR3 is CASRLPGHGNEKLFF. DNA sequence: TGTGCCAGCAGGCTCCCGGGACATGGAAATGAAAAACTGTTTTTT.